This TCR beta chain appears in the sequencing data of a study of blood T cell repertoires in COVID-19. At the level of the study: T cells, B-cell-depleted T cells, or PBMCs supplied cDNA or gDNA.

The CDR3 runs 12 residues. Trimming at V came to 4 bases and at J to 3 bases, leaving 2 bases not matched to a gene. From germline, CDR1 is SQVTM and CDR2 ANQGSEA. This clone came up once. In the original workflow: Amplification from reference gene primers served as the basis for estimated nucleated cell counts. Clones were read by immunoSEQ multiplex PCR, and TCRdb kept only the in-frame ones, dropping some. V, J and clone size reflect that table, while D and trimming were determined from the DNA. Of roughly 220,000 clones listed, roughly 88% are singletons. Adults between roughly 18 and 95 years of age took part from about two dozen US areas. Allocation to cohorts depended on clinical history reported by the participants.

The specimen was PBMCs or T cells enriched from blood (not recorded which). This clonotype originated in a woman aged 50 to 65 with acute COVID-19. The J gene is TRBJ2-7, the V gene TRBV29-1; TRBD2 aligns across 8 bases. CDR3 sequence: CSVAGTSYEQYF. CDR3 in DNA: TGCAGCGTTGCCGGGACTAGCTACGAGCAGTACTTC.